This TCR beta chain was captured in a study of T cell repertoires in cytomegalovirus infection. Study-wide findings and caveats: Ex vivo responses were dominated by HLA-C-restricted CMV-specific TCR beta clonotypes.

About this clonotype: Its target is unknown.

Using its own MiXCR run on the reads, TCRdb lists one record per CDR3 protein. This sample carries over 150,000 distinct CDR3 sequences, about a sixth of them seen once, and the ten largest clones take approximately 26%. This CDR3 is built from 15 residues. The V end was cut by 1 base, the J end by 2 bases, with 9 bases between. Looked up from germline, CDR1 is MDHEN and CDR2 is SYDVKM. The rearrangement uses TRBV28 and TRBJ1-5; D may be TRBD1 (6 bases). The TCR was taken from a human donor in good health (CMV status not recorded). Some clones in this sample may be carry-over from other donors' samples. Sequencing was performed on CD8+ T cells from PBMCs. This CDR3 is CASSLSGARNQPQHF. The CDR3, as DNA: TGTGCCAGCAGTTTATCGGGGGCCCGCAATCAGCCCCAGCATTTT.